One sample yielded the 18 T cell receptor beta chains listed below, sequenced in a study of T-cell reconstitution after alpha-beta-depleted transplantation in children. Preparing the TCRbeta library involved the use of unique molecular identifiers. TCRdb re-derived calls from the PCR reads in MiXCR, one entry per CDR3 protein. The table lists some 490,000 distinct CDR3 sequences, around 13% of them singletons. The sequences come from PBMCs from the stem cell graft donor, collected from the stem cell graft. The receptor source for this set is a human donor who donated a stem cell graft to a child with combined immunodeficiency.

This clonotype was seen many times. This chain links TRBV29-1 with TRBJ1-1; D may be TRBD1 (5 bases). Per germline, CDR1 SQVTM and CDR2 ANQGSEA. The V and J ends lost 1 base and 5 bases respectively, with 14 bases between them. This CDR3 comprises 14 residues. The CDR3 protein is CSVEVWGRETEAFF. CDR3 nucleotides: TGCAGCGTTGAAGTCTGGGGCAGGGAGACTGAAGCTTTCTTT.

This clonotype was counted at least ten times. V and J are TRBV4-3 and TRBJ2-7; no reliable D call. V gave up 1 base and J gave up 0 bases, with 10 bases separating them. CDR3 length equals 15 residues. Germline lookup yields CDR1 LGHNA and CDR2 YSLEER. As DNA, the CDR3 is TGCGCCAGCAGCCAAGGAGTTGTCGGCTCCTACGAGCAGTACTTC. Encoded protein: CASSQGVVGSYEQYF.

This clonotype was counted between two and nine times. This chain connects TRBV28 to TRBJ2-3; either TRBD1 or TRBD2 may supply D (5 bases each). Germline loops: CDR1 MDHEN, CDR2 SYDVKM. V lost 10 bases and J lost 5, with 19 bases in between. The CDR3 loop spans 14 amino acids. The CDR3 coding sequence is TGTGCCACAAGGGCGGGCAGGGTAAAAGATACGCAGTATTTT. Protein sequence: CATRAGRVKDTQYF.

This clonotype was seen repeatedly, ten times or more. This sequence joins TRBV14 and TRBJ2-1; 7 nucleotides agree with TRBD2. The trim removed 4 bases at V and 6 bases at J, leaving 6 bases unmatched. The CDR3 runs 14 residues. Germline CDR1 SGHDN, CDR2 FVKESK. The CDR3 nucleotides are TGTGCCAGCAGCCCAGCGGGGTCGGCCAATGAGCAGTTCTTC. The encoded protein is CASSPAGSANEQFF. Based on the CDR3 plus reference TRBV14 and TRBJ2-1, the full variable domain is EAGVTQFPSHSVIEKGQTVTLRCDPISGHDNLYWYRRVMGKEIKFLLHFVKESKQDESGMPNNRFLAERTGGTYSTLKVQPAELEDSGVYFCASSPAGSANEQFFGPGTRLTVL.

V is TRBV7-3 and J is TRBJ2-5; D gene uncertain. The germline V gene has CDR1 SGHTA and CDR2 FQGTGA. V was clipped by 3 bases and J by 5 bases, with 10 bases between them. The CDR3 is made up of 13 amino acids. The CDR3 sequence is CASSFGRLETQYF. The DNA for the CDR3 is TGTGCCAGCAGCTTTGGACGGTTGGAGACCCAGTACTTC. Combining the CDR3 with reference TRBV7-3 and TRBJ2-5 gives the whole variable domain GAGVSQTPSNKVTEKGKYVELRCDPISGHTALYWYRQSLGQGPEFLIYFQGTGAADDSGLPNDRFFAVRPEGSVSTLKIQRTERGDSAVYLCASSFGRLETQYFGPGTRLLVL.

The CDR3 DNA reads as TGTGCCAGCAGCCCTTCGTATCGCAGGGCTAACACCGGGGAGCTGTTTTTT. The encoded protein is CASSPSYRRANTGELFF. The J gene is TRBJ2-2, the V gene TRBV7-2; possibly TRBD1 for D (5 bases). Germline lookup yields CDR1 SGHTA and CDR2 FQGNSA. There are 17 residues in the CDR3. Trimming left V 5 bases short and J 2 bases short, with 18 bases between.

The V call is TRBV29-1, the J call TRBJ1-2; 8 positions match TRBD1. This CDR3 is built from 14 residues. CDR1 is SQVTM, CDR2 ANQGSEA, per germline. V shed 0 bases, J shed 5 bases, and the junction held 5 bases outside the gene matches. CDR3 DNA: TGCAGCGTTGAAGAAACAGGGGGGAGGTATGGCTACACCTTC. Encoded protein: CSVEETGGRYGYTF.

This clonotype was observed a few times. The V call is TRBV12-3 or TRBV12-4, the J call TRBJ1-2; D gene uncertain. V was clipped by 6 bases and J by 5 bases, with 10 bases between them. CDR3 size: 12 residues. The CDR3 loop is CASSIGGYGYTF. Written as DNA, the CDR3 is TGTGCCAGCAGCATCGGAGGGTATGGCTACACCTTC.

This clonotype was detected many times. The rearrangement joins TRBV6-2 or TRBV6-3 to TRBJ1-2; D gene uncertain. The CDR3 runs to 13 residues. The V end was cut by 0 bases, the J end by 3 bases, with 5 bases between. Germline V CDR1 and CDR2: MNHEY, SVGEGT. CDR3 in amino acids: CASSYSLDYGYTF. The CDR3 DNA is TGTGCCAGCAGTTACTCCCTGGACTATGGCTACACCTTC.

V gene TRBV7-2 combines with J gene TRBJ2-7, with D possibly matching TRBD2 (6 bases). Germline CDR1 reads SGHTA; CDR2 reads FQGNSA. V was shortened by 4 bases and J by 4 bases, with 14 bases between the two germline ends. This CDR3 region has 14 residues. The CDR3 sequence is CASSSGGLAYEQYF. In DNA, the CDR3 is TGTGCCAGCAGCTCGGGCGGGCTAGCGTACGAGCAGTACTTC.

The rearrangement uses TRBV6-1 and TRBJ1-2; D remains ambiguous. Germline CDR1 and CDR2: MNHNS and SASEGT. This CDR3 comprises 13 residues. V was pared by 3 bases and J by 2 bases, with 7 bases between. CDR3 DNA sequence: TGTGCCAGCAGTGACCGGCTGAACTATGGCTACACCTTC. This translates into CASSDRLNYGYTF.

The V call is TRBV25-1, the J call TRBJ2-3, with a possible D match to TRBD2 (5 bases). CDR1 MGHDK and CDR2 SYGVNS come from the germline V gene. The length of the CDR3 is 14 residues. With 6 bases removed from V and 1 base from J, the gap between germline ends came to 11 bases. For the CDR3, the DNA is TGTGCCAGCAGCGAAGCGGCAGGCACAGATACGCAGTATTTT. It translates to CASSEAAGTDTQYF.

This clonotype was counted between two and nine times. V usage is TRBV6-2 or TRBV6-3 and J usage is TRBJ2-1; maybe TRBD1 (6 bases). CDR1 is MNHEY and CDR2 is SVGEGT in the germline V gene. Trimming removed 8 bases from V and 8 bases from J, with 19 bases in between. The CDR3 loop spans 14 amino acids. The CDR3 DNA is TGTGCCAGCCAACAGGGCCTTACGCTGGATGAGCAGTTCTTC. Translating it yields CASQQGLTLDEQFF.

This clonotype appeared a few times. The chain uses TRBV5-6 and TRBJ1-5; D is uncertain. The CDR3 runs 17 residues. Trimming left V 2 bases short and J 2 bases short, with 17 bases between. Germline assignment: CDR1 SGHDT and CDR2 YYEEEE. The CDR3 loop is CASSLADAGGGNQPQHF. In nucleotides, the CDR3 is TGTGCCAGCAGCTTAGCTGATGCTGGTGGGGGCAATCAGCCCCAGCATTTT.

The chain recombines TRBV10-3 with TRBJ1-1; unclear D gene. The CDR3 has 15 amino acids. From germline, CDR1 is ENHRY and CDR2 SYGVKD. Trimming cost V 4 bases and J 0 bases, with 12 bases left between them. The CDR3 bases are TGTGCCATCAGTGCCCTCGGCGGATTGAACACTGAAGCTTTCTTT. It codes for CAISALGGLNTEAFF.

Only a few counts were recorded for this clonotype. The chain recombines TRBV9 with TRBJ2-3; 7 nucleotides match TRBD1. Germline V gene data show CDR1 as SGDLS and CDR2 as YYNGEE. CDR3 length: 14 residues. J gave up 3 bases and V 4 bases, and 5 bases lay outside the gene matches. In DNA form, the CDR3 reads TGTGCCAGCAGCCCACAGGGGAGTACAGATACGCAGTATTTT. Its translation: CASSPQGSTDTQYF.

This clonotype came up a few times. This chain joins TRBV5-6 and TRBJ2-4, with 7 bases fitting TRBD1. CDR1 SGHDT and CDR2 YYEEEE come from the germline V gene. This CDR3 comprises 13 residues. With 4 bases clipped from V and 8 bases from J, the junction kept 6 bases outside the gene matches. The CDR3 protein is CASSLGDSDIQYF. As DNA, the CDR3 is TGTGCCAGCAGCCTCGGGGACAGTGACATTCAGTACTTC. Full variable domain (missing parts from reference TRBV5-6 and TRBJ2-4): DAGVTQSPTHLIKTRGQQVTLRCSPKSGHDTVSWYQQALGQGPQFIFQYYEEEERQRGNFPDRFSGHQFPNYSSELNVNALLLGDSALYLCASSLGDSDIQYFGAGTRLSVL.

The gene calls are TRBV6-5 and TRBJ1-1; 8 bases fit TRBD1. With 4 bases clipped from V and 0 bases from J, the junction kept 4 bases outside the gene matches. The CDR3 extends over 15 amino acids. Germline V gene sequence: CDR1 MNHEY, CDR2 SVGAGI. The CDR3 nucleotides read TGTGCCAGCAGTTGGACAGGGCGGATGAACACTGAAGCTTTCTTT. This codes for CASSWTGRMNTEAFF.